The next 26 T cell receptor beta chains were all read from a single sample in a study of blood T cell repertoires in COVID-19. Sequenced by immunoSEQ multiplex PCR; TCRdb stores in-frame clones only, minus some. The data hold around 440,000 clones, with about 87% observed a single time. The sequenced material came from peripheral blood. The receptors were gathered from a woman between 50 and 59 years old with COVID-19, enrolled during active disease.

The CDR3 protein is CAITSWGVARETQYF. CDR3 bases: TGTGCCATTACTTCCTGGGGAGTGGCAAGAGAGACCCAGTACTTC. The chain links TRBV27 to TRBJ2-5; D may be TRBD2 (5 bases). Trimming took 10 bases from V and 4 from J, leaving 22 bases between them. CDR3 length equals 15 residues. The germline V gene has CDR1 MNHEY and CDR2 SMNVEV (reference sequence).

V is TRBV19 and J is TRBJ1-1; D is possibly TRBD1 (5 bases). CDR3 length: 11 residues. Germline V lookup: CDR1 LNHDA, CDR2 SQIVND (reference sequence). Trimming removed 10 bases from V and 3 bases from J, with 9 bases in between. The CDR3 nucleotides are TGTGCCACAGGGCCAGACACTGAAGCTTTCTTT. This encodes CATGPDTEAFF.

This clone showed up just once. This chain connects TRBV7-9 to TRBJ1-2; D uncertain. Per germline, CDR1 SEHNR and CDR2 FQNEAQ (reference sequence). This CDR3 spans 14 amino acids. V was shortened by 2 bases and J by 8 bases, with 15 bases between the two germline ends. The CDR3 nucleotides read TGTGCCAGCAGCTTACTCTCAGGACGGGAAGGCTACACCTTC. Protein: CASSLLSGREGYTF.

The V gene is TRBV5-4, the J gene TRBJ1-6; D is uncertain. CDR3 length equals 14 residues. Germline V gives CDR1 SGHNT, CDR2 YYREEE (reference sequence). Trimming left V 4 bases short and J 6 bases short, with 11 bases between. CDR3 amino acids: CASSRQILNSPLHF. CDR3 coding DNA: TGTGCCAGCAGCCGACAAATTCTTAATTCACCCCTCCACTTT.

This sequence joins TRBV11-3 and TRBJ1-1; 8 nucleotides match TRBD1. V was pared by 0 bases and J by 6 bases, with 0 bases of the junction left unmatched. Looked up from germline, CDR1 is SGHNT and CDR2 is YENEEA. CDR3 size: 13 residues. In nucleotides, the CDR3 is TGTGCCAGCAGCTTAGAGACAGGGGCTGAAGCTTTCTTT. Its translation: CASSLETGAEAFF.

The genes are TRBV10-3 and TRBJ1-1; D unresolved. The CDR3 spans 13 residues. V was pared by 3 bases and J by 0 bases, with 5 bases between. Germline V gene lookup returns CDR1 ENHRY and CDR2 SYGVKD. In DNA form, the CDR3 reads TGTGCCATCAGTGACAGATTGAACACTGAAGCTTTCTTT. It specifies CAISDRLNTEAFF.

The V call is TRBV6-5, the J call TRBJ1-5; D may be TRBD1 (6 bases). V lost 7 bases to trimming and J lost 4 bases, with 11 bases between them. This CDR3 region has 13 residues. Germline loops: CDR1 MNHEY, CDR2 SVGAGI. The CDR3 region has the DNA TGTGCCAGCACCTACAGGGATAATCAGCCCCAGCATTTT. Translated, it gives CASTYRDNQPQHF.

The chain links TRBV18 to TRBJ1-6; 10 nucleotides agree with TRBD1. This CDR3 region has 13 residues. The germline CDR1 and CDR2 sequences are KGHSH and LQKENI. V was clipped by 6 bases and J by 8 bases; unmatched bases: 1. CDR3 in DNA: TGTGCCAGCTCGGGGACAGGGGATTCACCCCTCCACTTT. Translating it yields CASSGTGDSPLHF.

The gene calls are TRBV5-4 and TRBJ1-1; TRBD1 matches at 7 bases. CDR1 is SGHNT and CDR2 is YYREEE in the germline V gene (reference sequence). The length of the CDR3 is 14 residues. Trimming removed 3 bases from V and 4 bases from J; junction bases left unmatched: 6. The CDR3 reads CASSWDSLATEAFF. CDR3 sequence (DNA): TGTGCCAGCAGCTGGGACAGCCTTGCCACTGAAGCTTTCTTT.

This rearrangement joins TRBV30 to TRBJ1-4, with 9 bases matching TRBD1. The V gene end was trimmed by 3 bases and the J gene end by 6 bases; junction bases not matched to a gene: 2. Germline V lookup: CDR1 GTSNPN, CDR2 SVGIG (reference sequence). This CDR3 contains 13 residues. The DNA for the CDR3 is TGTGCCTGGAGGACAGGGGGGGATGAAAAACTGTTTTTT. Translating it yields CAWRTGGDEKLFF.

The V gene is TRBV18, the J gene TRBJ2-3; D may be TRBD2 (6 bases). Germline CDR1 reads KGHSH; CDR2 reads LQKENI. The CDR3 length is 15 residues. Trimming shortened V by 3 bases and J by 1 base, and 11 bases separated the two germline ends. The CDR3 is CASSPTSLGTDTQYF. CDR3 DNA: TGTGCCAGCTCACCGACTAGTTTGGGCACAGATACGCAGTATTTT.

The chain recombines TRBV11-2 with TRBJ2-7; TRBD1 matches 7 bases. The CDR3 extends over 14 amino acids. The germline CDR1 and CDR2 sequences are SGHAT and FQNNGV. V shed 5 bases and J 3 bases; nucleotides not matched to a gene: 7. The CDR3 DNA reads TGTGCCAGCAGCCCTAGACAGGGTTACTACGAGCAGTACTTC. It specifies CASSPRQGYYEQYF. The variable domain in full, with the rest retrieved from reference TRBV11-2 and TRBJ2-7, is EAGVAQSPRYKIIEKRQSVAFWCNPISGHATLYWYQQILGQGPKLLIQFQNNGVVDDSQLPKDRFSAERLKGVDSTLKIQPAKLEDSAVYLCASSPRQGYYEQYFGPGTRLTVT.

A single count supports this clone. The chain combines TRBV5-1 with TRBJ2-1; maybe TRBD1 (6 bases). In germline, CDR1 is SGHRS, CDR2 YFSETQ. V was cut by 3 bases and J by 14 bases, with 12 bases left in between. The CDR3 spans 11 residues. The CDR3: CASSSYREKFF. The CDR3 coding sequence is TGCGCCAGCAGCTCGTACAGGGAGAAGTTCTTC. Filled out from reference TRBV5-1 and TRBJ2-1, the complete variable domain reads KAGVTQTPRYLIKTRGQQVTLSCSPISGHRSVSWYQQTPGQGLQFLFEYFSETQRNKGNFPGRFSGRQFSNSRSEMNVSTLELGDSALYLCASSSYREKFFGPGTRLTVL.

There are a few counts of this clone. This chain connects TRBV11-2 to TRBJ1-6; the D gene is possibly TRBD1 (6 bases). Germline values: CDR1 SGHAT, CDR2 FQNNGV. Trimming took off 5 bases at V and 7 bases at J, with 15 bases between the two ends. The CDR3 loop spans 15 amino acids. The CDR3 nucleotides are TGTGCCAGCAGCATACAGGGTTTTCTGAATTCACCCCTCCACTTT. Translating it yields CASSIQGFLNSPLHF.

This sequence joins TRBV4-2 and TRBJ2-1; 9 bases align to TRBD2. The length of the CDR3 is 16 residues. V shed 1 base, J shed 5 bases, and the junction held 6 bases outside the gene matches. From germline, CDR1 is LGHNA and CDR2 YNFKEQ. In nucleotides, the CDR3 is TGTGCCAGCAGCCAAGGGCTAGCGGGGATAAACAATGAGCAGTTCTTC. Translated, it gives CASSQGLAGINNEQFF.

J is TRBJ1-1 and V is TRBV10-2; D unclear. Germline V gene lookup returns CDR1 WSHSY and CDR2 SAAADI. V lost 10 bases and J 0 bases, leaving 12 bases between the germline ends. The CDR3 covers 13 residues. CDR3 in DNA: TGCGCCACCAGGCCCGAGCTGAACACTGAAGCTTTCTTT. Amino acid sequence: CATRPELNTEAFF.

CDR3 in DNA: TGTGCCAGCAGCCAAGGCCCAGGGGGGAATGATGGCTACACCTTC. This gives the protein CASSQGPGGNDGYTF. The chain has TRBV3-1 (or the pseudogene TRBV3-2) and TRBJ1-2, with 7 positions matching TRBD1. V gave up 1 base and J gave up 6 bases; unmatched junction bases: 8. The CDR3 is 15 amino acids. Germline lookup yields CDR1 LGHDT and CDR2 YNNKEL (reference sequence).

Only a few counts were recorded for this clone. The genes are TRBV27 and TRBJ2-7, with TRBD1 as a possible D gene (5 bases). V dropped 5 bases and J dropped 2 bases, with 16 bases sitting between them. This CDR3 is 15 amino acids long. The germline V gene has CDR1 MNHEY and CDR2 SMNVEV (reference sequence). The CDR3 sequence is CASSPVGTGTYEQYF. As DNA, the CDR3 is TGTGCCAGCAGTCCGGTAGGAACAGGAACCTACGAGCAGTACTTC.

The chain has TRBV30 and TRBJ1-2; TRBD1 might be the D (5 bases). CDR3 size: 15 residues. With 0 bases removed from V and 8 bases from J, the gap between germline ends came to 19 bases. Germline-derived CDR1 and CDR2 are GTSNPN and SVGIG (reference sequence). CDR3 sequence reads: CAWSVSLAGGEGYTF. CDR3 coding DNA: TGTGCCTGGAGTGTATCTCTGGCGGGGGGGGAGGGCTACACCTTC.

This chain uses TRBV7-2 with TRBJ2-7; 7 bases match TRBD1. This CDR3 spans 16 amino acids. CDR1 is SGHTA and CDR2 is FQGNSA in the germline V gene. V shed 3 bases and J 0 bases; nucleotides not matched to a gene: 8. CDR3 loop: CASSFRTGRSSYEQYF. The CDR3 bases are TGTGCCAGCAGCTTTCGGACAGGTCGGAGCTCCTACGAGCAGTACTTC. The full variable domain, rest sourced from reference TRBV7-2 and TRBJ2-7, is GAGVSQSPSNKVTEKGKDVELRCDPISGHTALYWYRQSLGQGLEFLIYFQGNSAPDKSGLPSDRFSAERTGGSVSTLTIQRTQQEDSAVYLCASSFRTGRSSYEQYFGPGTRLTVT.

The chain recombines TRBV19 with TRBJ2-3, with no clear D. V shed 3 bases and J shed 5 bases, with 15 bases lying between them. CDR1 is LNHDA, CDR2 SQIVND, per germline (reference sequence). The length of the CDR3 is 15 residues. The CDR3 spells CASSMGARGLDTQYF. The CDR3 DNA follows: TGTGCCAGTAGTATGGGCGCTCGTGGTTTAGATACGCAGTATTTT.

V and J are TRBV7-9 and TRBJ2-7, with D maybe TRBD2 (5 bases). The CDR3 is 13 residues long. Germline values: CDR1 SEHNR, CDR2 FQNEAQ (reference sequence). The V gene lost 4 bases and the J gene lost 7 bases, with 14 bases spanning the gap. The CDR3 region has the DNA TGTGCCAGCAGCTACCCCTCGAGGGAGGAGCAGTACTTC. Translating gives CASSYPSREEQYF. Supplemented by reference TRBV7-9 and TRBJ2-7, the full variable domain reads DTGVSQNPRHKITKRGQNVTFRCDPISEHNRLYWYRQTLGQGPEFLTYFQNEAQLEKSRLLSDRFSAERPKGSFSTLEIQRTEQGDSAMYLCASSYPSREEQYFGPGTRLTVT.

J is TRBJ2-2 and V is TRBV6-6; 9 bases align to TRBD2. V trimming: 7 bases; J trimming: 5 bases; junction bases outside the gene matches: 8. The CDR3 has 15 amino acids. Germline-derived CDR1 and CDR2 are MNHNY and SVGAGI (reference sequence). DNA for the CDR3: TGTGCCAGCACTGGGGGAGCGGGGGGTACCGGGGAGCTGTTTTTT. It is translated as CASTGGAGGTGELFF.

The rearrangement links TRBV5-1 to TRBJ2-7; 14 bases are a match to TRBD2. Germline assignment: CDR1 SGHRS and CDR2 YFSETQ. This CDR3 contains 14 residues. J was trimmed by 7 bases and V by 4 bases; bases with no gene match: 4. The CDR3 is CASSPGLAGGEQYF. CDR3 sequence (DNA): TGCGCCAGCAGCCCCGGACTAGCGGGGGGAGAGCAGTACTTC.

The rearrangement joins TRBV27 to TRBJ2-7; 15 bases agree with TRBD2. This CDR3 is 16 amino acids long. In germline, CDR1 is MNHEY, CDR2 SMNVEV (reference sequence). V trimming: 5 bases; J trimming: 5 bases; junction bases outside the gene matches: 7. This CDR3 reads CASSRGTSGGRDEQYF. The DNA for the CDR3 is TGTGCCAGCAGTCGCGGGACTAGCGGGGGGCGTGACGAGCAGTACTTC.

The genes are TRBV14 and TRBJ1-4; D unclear. V was pared by 0 bases and J by 8 bases, with 13 bases between. The CDR3 consists of 15 residues. The germline gives CDR1 SGHDN, CDR2 FVKESK. CDR3 DNA sequence: TGTGCCAGCAGCCAAGAAACAGCGGCGGGGGAAAAACTGTTTTTT. Protein: CASSQETAAGEKLFF.